This section outlines one T cell receptor (beta chain) sequence together with its context. As yet, its antigen is unknown. CDR1 is MNHNY and CDR2 is SVGAGI in the germline V gene (reference sequence). This CDR3 spans 12 amino acids. V was pared by 5 bases and J by 8 bases, with 12 bases between. The data originate from a study of shared clonotypes between healthy human individuals. Study-level results: Naive subsets typically showed greater estimated richness than memory subsets. In having few donors, the study represented limited genetic and exposure-history diversity. The sampled material consisted only of blood, and tissue repertoires are likely to differ. Four donors had 5% to 6.5% of their naive CD4 clonotypes in common.

Profiling relied on immunoSEQ multiplex PCR, and the TCRdb table lists in-frame clones only, not all of them. The sample includes 110,000 or so clones, over 65% of them seen just once. The sequence derives from a woman aged 25-40 years in good health. The source material was memory CD8+ T cells sorted from blood. Subset specified: CD45RO+ cells pooled with CCR7-negative TemRA cells. The chain joins TRBV6-6 to TRBJ1-1; a weak D match, TRBD1 (5 bases). This CDR3 is CASSEGFGEAFF. The DNA for the CDR3 is TGTGCCAGCAGTGAGGGGTTCGGGGAAGCTTTCTTT.